One sample yielded the 10 T cell receptor beta chains listed below, sequenced in a study of blood T cell repertoires in COVID-19. Sequencing used immunoSEQ multiplex PCR; TCRdb keeps in-frame clones, though not all of them. The table has about 400,000 clones, over 75% seen once. Sequencing was performed on PBMCs or T cells enriched from blood (not recorded which). Receptor source: a young woman with acute COVID-19.

The J gene is TRBJ1-2, the V gene TRBV4-2, with TRBD1 as a possible D gene (6 bases). The CDR3 length is 14 residues. The germline V and J ends were trimmed by 8 bases and 9 bases, with 22 bases remaining between them. Per germline, CDR1 LGHNA and CDR2 YNFKEQ. This chain's CDR3 is CASSEYPGAERYTF. The DNA of the CDR3 is TGTGCCAGCTCAGAATATCCAGGGGCCGAACGCTACACCTTC.

The rearrangement joins TRBV2 to TRBJ1-3; perhaps TRBD1 as D (6 bases). Between the trimmed V and J ends, which lost 6 bases and 0 bases, there was a span of 12 bases. CDR3 length: 15 residues. Germline V lookup: CDR1 SNHLY, CDR2 FYNNEI. The CDR3 DNA is TGTGCCAGCAGCCCGGACAGCTTCTCTGGAAACACCATATATTTT. Amino acid sequence: CASSPDSFSGNTIYF.

The gene calls are TRBV4-2 and TRBJ1-4; 10 nucleotides match TRBD1. Per the germline V gene, CDR1 is LGHNA and CDR2 is YNFKEQ. The J segment lost 8 bases and the V segment lost 1 base, leaving 4 bases of the junction unmatched. CDR3 size: 15 residues. Here the CDR3 reads CASSQGRQGAEKLFF. CDR3 coding DNA: TGTGCCAGCAGCCAAGGTCGACAGGGGGCGGAAAAACTGTTTTTT.

The chain couples TRBV24-1 to TRBJ2-3; TRBD2 aligns across 7 bases. From germline, CDR1 is KGHDR and CDR2 SFDVKD. The CDR3 extends over 16 amino acids. V gave up 3 bases and J gave up 2 bases; unmatched junction bases: 7. For the CDR3, the DNA is TGTGCCACCAGTGATGTGGGGAGGGCGCACACAGATACGCAGTATTTT. This codes for CATSDVGRAHTDTQYF.

This clone has a single count. The rearrangement joins TRBV30 to TRBJ2-3; 9 bases are a match to TRBD2. V trimming: 4 bases; J trimming: 3 bases; junction bases outside the gene matches: 2. Germline CDR1 reads GTSNPN; CDR2 reads SVGIG (reference sequence). The CDR3 is made up of 13 amino acids. The CDR3 loop is CAWTSGETDTQYF. The CDR3 DNA reads as TGTGCCTGGACTAGCGGGGAGACAGATACGCAGTATTTT. Full variable domain (rest looked up from reference TRBV30 and TRBJ2-3): SQTIHQWPATLVQPVGSPLSLECTVEGTSNPNLYWYRQAAGRGLQLLFYSVGIGQISSEVPQNLSASRPQDRQFILSSKKLLLSDSGFYLCAWTSGETDTQYFGPGTRLTVL.

As to this clone: The germline gene is not matched at one end of the junction; a read error may be the cause. The chain carries TRBV15 and TRBJ2-7; 9 bases match TRBD1. The CDR3 has 12 amino acids. Germline V CDR1 and CDR2: LNHNV, YYDKDF (reference sequence). The CDR3 DNA reads TGTGCCACCAGCAGAGATCAGAGGGGACAGGGCTTC. This gives the protein CATSRDQRGQGF.

The chain recombines TRBV3-1 (or the pseudogene TRBV3-2) with TRBJ2-1; 7 nucleotides align to TRBD1. The ends lost 3 bases at V and 2 bases at J; junction bases unmatched: 7. There are 16 residues in the CDR3. Germline CDR1 and CDR2: LGHDT and YNNKEL (reference sequence). The CDR3, as DNA: TGTGCCAGCAGCCACTTGGACAGGAAACCCTACAATGAGCAGTTCTTC. It codes for CASSHLDRKPYNEQFF.

The chain carries TRBV7-8 and TRBJ1-1; D is unclear. CDR3 length: 11 residues. Germline V gives CDR1 SGHVS, CDR2 FQNEAQ. Between the trimmed V and J ends, which lost 1 base and 11 bases, there was a span of 8 bases. CDR3 residues: CASSLDSRAFF. In DNA form, the CDR3 reads TGTGCCAGCAGCTTAGATTCGAGGGCTTTCTTT.

This chain links TRBV9 with TRBJ2-2; 9 positions agree with TRBD2. The V segment lost 0 bases and the J segment 7 bases; nucleotides outside the gene matches: 7. Germline CDR1 SGDLS, CDR2 YYNGEE. The CDR3 is 16 residues long. This chain's CDR3 is CASSVGAGLAYGELFF. As DNA, the CDR3 is TGTGCCAGCAGCGTAGGGGCTGGACTAGCGTACGGGGAGCTGTTTTTT.

The chain joins TRBV5-1 to TRBJ1-6; no reliable D call. This CDR3 spans 16 amino acids. V was clipped by 0 bases and J by 0 bases, with 7 bases between them. The germline gives CDR1 SGHRS, CDR2 YFSETQ. The CDR3 DNA sequence: TGCGCCAGCAGCTTGGACGCCAGCTCCTATAATTCACCCCTCCACTTT. Its translation is CASSLDASSYNSPLHF.